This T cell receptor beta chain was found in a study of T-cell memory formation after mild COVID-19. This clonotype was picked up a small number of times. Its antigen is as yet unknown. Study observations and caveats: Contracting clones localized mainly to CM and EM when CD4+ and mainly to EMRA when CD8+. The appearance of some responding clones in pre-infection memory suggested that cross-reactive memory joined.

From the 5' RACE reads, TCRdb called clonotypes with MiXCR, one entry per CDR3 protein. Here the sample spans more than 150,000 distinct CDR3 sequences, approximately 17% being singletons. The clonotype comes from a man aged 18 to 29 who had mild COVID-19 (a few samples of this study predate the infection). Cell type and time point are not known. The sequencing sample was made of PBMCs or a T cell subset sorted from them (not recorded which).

The CDR3 DNA is TGCAGTGCTTCCCGGACAGGGAGCAATCAGCCCCAGCATTTT. Its protein is CSASRTGSNQPQHF. The chain joins TRBV20-1 to TRBJ1-5; 8 bases are a match to TRBD1. Trimming cost V 5 bases and J 1 base; bases outside gene matches: 4. The CDR3 totals 14 residues. The germline gives CDR1 DFQATT, CDR2 SNEGSKA (reference sequence).